Presented here are 7 T cell receptor beta chains from one specimen sequenced in a study of tumor and adjacent non-tumor tissue in lung cancer. This sample's RNA came from whole unsorted tissue. A modified ARM-PCR protocol with three rounds of nested PCR amplified TCRbeta. TCRdb reprocessed the multiplex PCR reads via MiXCR and lists one record per CDR3 protein. The sample yields 100,000 to 150,000 distinct CDR3 sequences, 66% seen once. Sequenced input: lung tumor tissue. The receptors were gathered from a man aged 30 to 45 with non-small cell lung cancer.

This clonotype has more than one count but fewer than ten. One end of the junction is discordant with germline, which a read error may explain. The gene calls are TRBV11-2 and TRBJ1-2, with D uncertain. The CDR3 is 13 amino acids. The germline V gene has CDR1 SGHAT and CDR2 FQNNGV. CDR3 coding DNA: TGTGTCAGCAGCCCCTTCGGCAACTATGGTTACACCTTC. It specifies CVSSPFGNYGYTF. Using reference TRBV11-2 and TRBJ1-2 for the parts outside the CDR3, the full variable domain is EAGVAQSPRYKIIEKRQSVAFWCNPISGHATLYWYQQILGQGPKLLIQFQNNGVVDDSQLPKDRFSAERLKGVDSTLKIQPAKLEDSAVYLCVSSPFGNYGYTFGSGTRLTVV.

The count of this clonotype is one. The CDR3 does not close with the conserved phenylalanine or tryptophan, likely indicating a read error. This chain links TRBV11-2 with TRBJ2-2, with 7 positions matching TRBD1. The germline V gene has CDR1 SGHAT and CDR2 FQNNGV. This CDR3 contains 15 residues. CDR3 DNA: TGTGCCAGCAGCTTTGGACAGGCGAACACCGGTGAGCTGTTTTCT. Translated, it gives CASSFGQANTGELFS.

In the case of this clonotype: One end of the junction is discordant with germline, which a read error may explain. The genes are TRBV28 and TRBJ2-5; D possibly uses TRBD1 or TRBD2 (5 bases each). Germline CDR1 MDHEN, CDR2 SYDVKM. This CDR3 has 14 amino acids. CDR3 protein: CACSPPGTQENQYF. The CDR3 DNA sequence: TGTGCCTGCAGTCCCCCGGGGACCCAGGAGAACCAGTACTTC.

Comment on this clonotype: At one boundary the junction diverges from the germline segment, which might be a read error. The V call is TRBV11-2, the J call TRBJ2-1; the match to TRBD2 covers 9 bases. The CDR3 has 15 residues. Germline V lookup: CDR1 SGHAT, CDR2 FQNNGV. Written as DNA, the CDR3 is TGCGCCAGTAGCTTTATTGCGGGAGGGAATAATGAGCAGCTCTTC. Translated: CASSFIAGGNNEQLF.

The chain joins TRBV4-1 to TRBJ2-5; no reliable D call. This CDR3 region has 15 residues. V was trimmed by 0 bases and J by 1 base, leaving 9 bases between them. Germline CDR1 is MGHRA and CDR2 is YSYEKL. CDR3 amino acids: CASSQDVISQETQYF. The CDR3 nucleotides are TGCGCCAGCAGCCAAGATGTGATATCCCAAGAGACCCAGTACTTC.

Details on this clonotype: The CDR3 does not close with the conserved phenylalanine or tryptophan, likely indicating a read error. The DNA is omitted, as the CDR3 cannot be located on it reliably, and the CDR3 follows TCRdb's listing. The chain is built from TRBV11-1 and TRBJ2-7; TRBD1, the table's D call, lacks a check against the DNA. The CDR3 has 15 amino acids, counting both end residues. Germline assignment: CDR1 SGHAT and CDR2 FQDESV (reference sequence). CDR3 region: CASSRGTGKTYEPYL.

Points on this clonotype: The junction differs from germline at one of its ends, possibly a read error. The gene calls are TRBV29-1 and TRBJ2-7, with D uncertain. There are 12 residues in the CDR3. Per germline, CDR1 SQVTM and CDR2 ANQGSEA. DNA of the CDR3: TGCAACTTCAGACTGAGCTCCTACGAACAGAACTTC. Protein sequence: CNFRLSSYEQNF.